This is a list of T cell receptor beta chains from one sample in a study of blood T cell repertoires in COVID-19. This table comes from immunoSEQ multiplex PCR, and its TCRdb copy is limited to in-frame clones, with some not included. The sample lists about 140,000 clones, about 84% seen once, with 5% in the top ten. Sequences were obtained from peripheral blood. The receptor set was obtained from a woman aged 45-60 years with acute or convalescent COVID-19. CDR3s include the opening cysteine and the closing phenylalanine or tryptophan. A D gene is named only where the DNA matches it firmly. Size tells how often a clone was seen (once, few, many) or the class of an expanded clone, and some rows leave it out.

V gene	J gene	CDR3 length	clone size	D gene	CDR3 DNA	CDR3 protein
TRBV6-5	TRBJ1-3	15	.	TRBD1	TGTGCCAGCAGTAAAAAACAGGGGACTGGAAACACCATATATTTT	CASSKKQGTGNTIYF
TRBV7-2	TRBJ1-2	13	once	.	TGTGCCAGCAGCTTGAGACAGGCCTATGGCTACACCTTC	CASSLRQAYGYTF
TRBV5-6	TRBJ1-1	14	.	TRBD1	TGTGCCAGCAGCCCGGGACAGGGGGCCGGTGGAGCTTTCTTT	CASSPGQGAGGAFF
TRBV19	TRBJ2-6	14	.	.	TGTGCCAGTAGTGTCCCGACAGGGGCCAACGTCCTGACTTTC	CASSVPTGANVLTF
TRBV19	TRBJ1-5	13	once	.	TGTGCCAGTAGTCCAGGGGTGAGGCAGCCCCAGCATTTT	CASSPGVRQPQHF
TRBV11-2	TRBJ1-6	16	few	TRBD1	TGTGCCAGCAGCTTAGGGGTGGCAGGGGGCGTATCACCCCTCCACTTT	CASSLGVAGGVSPLHF
TRBV2	TRBJ1-4	14	once	TRBD1	TGTGCCAGCAGTGACGGGACAGGGTATGAAAAACTGTTTTTT	CASSDGTGYEKLFF
TRBV28	TRBJ1-1	16	once	.	TGTGCCAGCAGCCCGGTTCCGACAGGCCTGAACACTGAAGCTTTCTTT	CASSPVPTGLNTEAFF
TRBV7-7	TRBJ2-3	15	.	.	TGTGCCAGCAGCTTAGGTCACAGTAGCACAGATACGCAGTATTTT	CASSLGHSSTDTQYF
TRBV6-5	TRBJ1-3	15	.	.	TGTGCCAGCAGGCCACAGGGACCGGGTGGAAACACCATATATTTT	CASRPQGPGGNTIYF